The TCR beta chain described here comes from a study of T cells in women clearing cervical HPV infection. Turning to the study itself: Blood came at first lesion visit for cases, post-clearance for controls.

Data came from immunoSEQ multiplex PCR; TCRdb stores just in-frame clones and leaves some out. This repertoire comprises 19,000 or so clones; its ten largest clones make up roughly 14%. Study findings and constraints: Cases carried less TRBV6-7 than controls: about 0.1% versus 0.15%. Repertoire richness, not evenness, was significantly elevated in CIN3+ cases versus controls.

The V gene lost 6 bases and the J gene lost 0 bases, with 11 bases spanning the gap. The germline V gene encodes CDR1 SNHLY and CDR2 FYNNEI. The CDR3 is 14 amino acids. MY09/MY11 PCR detected cervical HPV DNA; dot-blot assigned genotypes. Points on this clone: The antigen is unknown. The read halts 3 residues ahead of the CDR3 end, with the missing end drawn from the germline J gene.

Sequenced sample: blood buffy coat. The chain is built from TRBV2 and TRBJ1-1; D is ambiguous. This sequence was found in a woman between 18 and 70 years old with a cervical HPV16 infection that either progressed to CIN3+ or cleared (not recorded which). The CDR3 bases that were read are TGTGCCAGCAGCCTCAGAAACATGAACACTGAA. This codes for CASSLRNMNTE. The whole CDR3 protein is CASSLRNMNTEAFF.